This T cell receptor beta chain was captured in a study of blood T cell repertoires in COVID-19. Germline V gene data show CDR1 as MGHRA and CDR2 as YSYEKL. Trimming shortened V by 1 base and J by 4 bases, and 13 bases separated the two germline ends. The CDR3 is 15 residues long. The repertoire was sequenced with immunoSEQ multiplex PCR; TCRdb's copy has only in-frame clones and lacks some. The sample includes 150,000 or so clones, 65% to 85% seen only once; the top ten take approximately 5.6%. Those who participated ranged in age from roughly 18 to 90 years and resided in approximately 26 US areas. Cohort assignment relied on participant-reported clinical history.

The V call is TRBV4-1, the J call TRBJ1-1; maybe TRBD1 (6 bases). The receptor was isolated from a middle-aged woman with acute COVID-19. The sequenced sample consisted of PBMCs or T cells enriched from blood (not recorded which). The CDR3 DNA is TGCGCCAGCAGCCAAGTTGGGGGCCTGAGCACTGAAGCTTTCTTT. Translating it yields CASSQVGGLSTEAFF.